The 10 T cell receptor beta chains below were found in one sample sequenced in a study of CD8+CD57+ T cells in acquired aplastic anemia. Genomic DNA served as template for TCR beta VDJ and CDR3 profiling. TCRdb fed the reads into MiXCR, producing one record per CDR3 protein. The sample lists roughly 200,000 distinct CDR3 sequences, more than 60% occurring once. Patients sequenced had flow cytometry evidence of CD8+CD57+ cell expansion. Sample: sorted CD4+, CD8+, or CD8+CD57+ T cells (not recorded which) from PBMCs. Source of these receptors: a human donor with aplastic anemia.

This clonotype has at least ten counts. This rearrangement joins TRBV12-3 or TRBV12-4 to TRBJ2-5; the match to TRBD1 covers 8 bases. V was pared by 1 base and J by 5 bases, with 6 bases of the junction left unmatched. The CDR3 length is 15 residues. The CDR3 bases are TGTGCCAGCAGTTTAGGGACAGGGATATTGGAGACCCAGTACTTC. Protein product: CASSLGTGILETQYF.

This clonotype has a handful of counts. The J gene is TRBJ1-6, the V gene TRBV19, with D unclear. Germline CDR1 reads LNHDA; CDR2 reads SQIVND (reference sequence). The CDR3 is 14 amino acids. V lost 6 bases, J lost 10 bases, and 16 bases lay in between. The CDR3 protein is CASRQGGLGSPLHF. As DNA, the CDR3 is TGTGCCAGTAGGCAAGGAGGCTTAGGATCACCCCTCCACTTT.

This clonotype was found a few times. This chain links TRBV5-5 with TRBJ2-1; 7 bases are shared with TRBD1. The junction had 14 bases not matched to a gene; V was cut back by 2 bases and J by 6 bases. CDR1 is SGHKS, CDR2 YYEKEE, per germline (reference sequence). This CDR3 contains 17 residues. Here the CDR3 reads CASSLEWGDRVINEQFF. The CDR3 coding sequence is TGTGCCAGCAGCTTAGAGTGGGGAGACAGGGTAATCAATGAGCAGTTCTTC.

Details on this clonotype: Germline is not matched at one junction end, which may reflect a read error. The V gene is TRBV19, the J gene TRBJ1-1; D gene unclear. Germline V lookup: CDR1 LNHDA, CDR2 SQIVND (reference sequence). CDR3 length: 14 residues. The CDR3 loop is CASSPRASNTEAFF. DNA for the CDR3: TGTGCCAGTAGTCCTAGGGCCTCGAACACTGAAGCCTTCTTT.

This clonotype has ten or more counts. The chain has TRBV29-1 and TRBJ1-1; D is uncertain. Germline CDR1 is SQVTM and CDR2 is ANQGSEA. The CDR3 is made up of 12 amino acids. Trimming left V 7 bases short and J 1 base short, with 10 bases between. Here the CDR3 DNA reads TGCAGCGCCGAGGTAGGGAACACTGAAGCTTTCTTT. The encoded protein is CSAEVGNTEAFF.

This clonotype was picked up one time. This sequence joins TRBV7-3 and TRBJ2-3; D is unresolved. The V gene lost 2 bases and the J gene lost 0 bases, with 6 bases spanning the gap. CDR1 and CDR2 from the germline V gene are SGHTA and FQGTGA. The CDR3 consists of 14 residues. The CDR3 reads CASSLRKSTDTQYF. CDR3 coding DNA: TGTGCCAGCAGCTTACGCAAAAGCACAGATACGCAGTATTTT.

The chain employs TRBV19 and TRBJ1-2, with a tentative D call TRBD1 (6 bases). The CDR3 is made up of 15 amino acids. The V end was cut by 3 bases, the J end by 0 bases, with 11 bases between. Germline V gene sequence: CDR1 LNHDA, CDR2 SQIVND (reference sequence). The CDR3: CASSMGRTANYGYTF. DNA of the CDR3: TGTGCCAGTAGTATGGGGAGGACAGCTAACTATGGCTACACCTTC.

This clonotype showed up many times. The chain uses TRBV4-1 and TRBJ2-7, with no clear D. Trimming stripped 0 bases from V and 4 bases from J, with 7 bases between. The CDR3 runs 13 residues. Germline CDR1 and CDR2: MGHRA and YSYEKL. The CDR3 nucleotides are TGCGCCAGCAGCCAAGATAGTAGGTACGAGCAGTACTTC. This codes for CASSQDSRYEQYF.

This chain connects TRBV7-2 to TRBJ2-1; TRBD2 agrees at 8 bases. The CDR3 is made up of 19 amino acids. Germline V gene lookup returns CDR1 SGHTA and CDR2 FQGNSA. Trimming took 7 bases from V and 4 from J; bases not matched to a gene: 21. The CDR3 reads CASTPYPSSAGVKYNEQFF. The CDR3 nucleotides read TGTGCCAGCACCCCCTACCCCTCCTCAGCGGGAGTCAAGTACAATGAGCAGTTCTTC. The full variable domain, rest sourced from reference TRBV7-2 and TRBJ2-1, is GAGVSQSPSNKVTEKGKDVELRCDPISGHTALYWYRQSLGQGLEFLIYFQGNSAPDKSGLPSDRFSAERTGGSVSTLTIQRTQQEDSAVYLCASTPYPSSAGVKYNEQFFGPGTRLTVL.

The rearrangement links TRBV29-1 to TRBJ1-2; TRBD1 aligns across 7 bases. The CDR3 is made up of 13 amino acids. J gave up 8 bases and V 4 bases, and 10 bases lay outside the gene matches. Per the germline V gene, CDR1 is SQVTM and CDR2 is ANQGSEA. The CDR3 coding sequence is TGCAGCGTTGGCCCTACAGGGGTAAGCGGCTACACCTTC. It encodes CSVGPTGVSGYTF.